This T cell receptor beta chain emerged from a study of T cell clones after liver transplantation. As for the study in general: Three of eight recipients were HCV-positive; others had non-autoimmune, non-viral indications. Study-wide results and limits: In two subjects, few donor cells limited the measurable donor-reactive repertoire.

The V gene's germline CDR1 is MDHEN and CDR2 SYDVKM. The CDR3 spans 15 residues. V shed 2 bases and J shed 5 bases, with 15 bases lying between them. This clone appeared a few times. Its specificity is unknown. The table came from immunoSEQ multiplex PCR; TCRdb's copy has only in-frame clones and leaves some out. This table has approximately 75,000 clones, about four fifths appearing once. Unstimulated PBMCs were sorted into CD3+CD4+ and CD3+CD8+ populations. Specimen: CD4+ T cells from blood, collected 12 months after liver transplant. This rearrangement joins TRBV28 to TRBJ1-2; TRBD1 might be the D (6 bases). The clonotype was recovered from a human patient who received a liver transplant. Some T cells may be the graft donor's. The CDR3 DNA is TGTGCCAGCAGTTTAGCAGATGGGGGGCTGTATGGCTACACCTTC. This translates into CASSLADGGLYGYTF.